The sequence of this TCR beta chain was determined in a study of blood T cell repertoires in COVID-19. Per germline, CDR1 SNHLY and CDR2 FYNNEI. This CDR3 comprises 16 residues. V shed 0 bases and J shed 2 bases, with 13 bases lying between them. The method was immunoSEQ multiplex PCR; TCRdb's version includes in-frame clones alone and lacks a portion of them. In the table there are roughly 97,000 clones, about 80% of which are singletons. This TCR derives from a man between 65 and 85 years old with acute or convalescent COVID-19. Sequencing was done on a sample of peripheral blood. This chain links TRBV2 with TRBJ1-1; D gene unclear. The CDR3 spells CASSEALVGSNTEAFF. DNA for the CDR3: TGTGCCAGCAGTGAAGCGCTTGTGGGGAGCAACACTGAAGCTTTCTTT.